The sequence of this TCR beta chain was determined in a study of blood T cell repertoires in COVID-19. Across the whole study: Spain, Italy and the United States supplied samples that represented acute and convalescent COVID-19. T cells, B-cell-depleted T cells, or PBMCs provided the cDNA or gDNA that served as material.

Authors' analysis steps: The authors estimated nucleated cell counts from reference gene primer amplification. The repertoire was sequenced with immunoSEQ multiplex PCR; TCRdb's copy has only in-frame clones and lacks some. V and J calls and clone size follow that table, whereas D and trimming were derived from the DNA. In the table there are about 73,000 clones, roughly 80% of which are singletons. Between the trimmed V and J ends, which lost 3 bases and 6 bases, there was a span of 17 bases. Germline assignment: CDR1 LGHDT and CDR2 YNNKEL (reference sequence). This CDR3 comprises 15 residues. Sequencing was carried out using peripheral blood. This TCR derives from a woman in her 70s with acute or convalescent COVID-19. V gene TRBV3-1 (or the pseudogene TRBV3-2) combines with J gene TRBJ2-5; maybe TRBD1 (5 bases). The CDR3 loop reads CASSQGRTPLKTQYF. CDR3 DNA sequence: TGTGCCAGCAGCCAGGGGCGGACACCTCTAAAGACCCAGTACTTC.